This TCR beta chain derives from a study of cytomegalovirus exposure and HLA in healthy donors. Note on this clone: As yet, its antigen is unknown.

Data came from immunoSEQ multiplex PCR; TCRdb stores just in-frame clones and leaves some out. The sample has about 160,000 clones, 95% to 97% seen once. Donors came from a validation cohort of about 110 subjects, distinct from the first 666-subject cohort. Whole-study findings and limits: CMV antigen specificity of a few CMV-associated chains was confirmed in vitro.

Input material: PBMCs. The sequence was obtained from a woman younger than 30 in good health and CMV-seronegative.

This CDR3 is CAWREGYIQYF. CDR3 in DNA: TGTGCCTGGCGGGAGGGGTACATTCAGTACTTC. The chain combines TRBV30 with TRBJ2-4, with 8 bases fitting TRBD2. J gave up 8 bases and V 5 bases, and 2 bases lay outside the gene matches. Germline assignment: CDR1 GTSNPN and CDR2 SVGIG (reference sequence). The CDR3 loop spans 11 amino acids.